This is a list of T cell receptor beta chains from one sample in a study of shared T cell receptors in the human thymus. Here immunoSEQ multiplex PCR was the method, and the copy in TCRdb shows in-frame clones only, minus some. The sample has about 660,000 clones, roughly 90% seen once. These sequences were also reported in another study, on human thymus T cells.

The sequenced sample consisted of thymocytes. Every receptor here comes from a boy under three years old with a congenital heart defect. CDR3s leave out the opening cysteine and the closing phenylalanine or tryptophan.

J gene: TRBJ2-5; V gene: TRBV27; CDR3 protein: ASSLSFRAGEETQY
J gene: TRBJ2-7; V gene: TRBV19; CDR3 protein: ASSTTSGKYEQY
J gene: TRBJ2-7; V gene: TRBV2; CDR3 protein: ASRHGGRPQFYEQY
J gene: TRBJ2-5; V gene: TRBV6-6; CDR3 protein: ASTRTGVETQY
J gene: TRBJ2-3; V gene: TRBV5-6; CDR3 protein: ASSLMWGRAEQPY
J gene: TRBJ2-5; V gene: TRBV7-2; CDR3 protein: ASSSGTSGQETQY
J gene: TRBJ2-2; V gene: TRBV4-3; CDR3 protein: ASSQEGDWREAWYTGELF
J gene: TRBJ2-7; V gene: TRBV5-1; CDR3 protein: ASSPEGRGTYEQY
J gene: TRBJ1-2; V gene: TRBV6-6; CDR3 protein: ASSRPHRGGMDGYT
J gene: TRBJ2-7; V gene: TRBV18; CDR3 protein: ASSLRSRAGEVSSYEQY
J gene: TRBJ2-2; V gene: TRBV30; CDR3 protein: ALRTTGELF
J gene: TRBJ2-7; V gene: TRBV15; CDR3 protein: ATSIEAKSSYEQY
J gene: TRBJ2-1; V gene: TRBV7-3; CDR3 protein: ASSLSGGPVPYNEQF
J gene: TRBJ2-5; V gene: TRBV15; CDR3 protein: ATSRVGQGRETQY
J gene: TRBJ2-1; V gene: TRBV7-9; CDR3 protein: ASSLVDRVQF
J gene: TRBJ2-5; V gene: TRBV19; CDR3 protein: ASSTRPSGTWQETQY
J gene: TRBJ1-2; V gene: TRBV29-1; CDR3 protein: SVAPRDRAYGYT
J gene: TRBJ2-1; V gene: TRBV9; CDR3 protein: ASRRTGGPPSSYNEQF
J gene: TRBJ2-2; V gene: TRBV10-3; CDR3 protein: AISEGPGTSGRAVTGELF
J gene: TRBJ2-7; V gene: TRBV27; CDR3 protein: ASSSLAGEQY
J gene: TRBJ2-1; V gene: TRBV4-1; CDR3 protein: ASSQDALALGSYNEQF
J gene: TRBJ2-7; V gene: TRBV28; CDR3 protein: ASLRQGSLEQY
J gene: TRBJ2-7; V gene: TRBV12-5; CDR3 protein: ASARTGRTYEQY
J gene: TRBJ2-7; V gene: TRBV25-1; CDR3 protein: ASSERVGVGLPYEQY
J gene: TRBJ1-1; V gene: TRBV4-3; CDR3 protein: ASSPAPGGGPNTEAF
J gene: TRBJ2-1; V gene: TRBV4-1; CDR3 protein: ASSQSLSSGSSYNEQF
J gene: TRBJ1-1; V gene: TRBV5-1; CDR3 protein: ASSLDSFVVTEAF
J gene: TRBJ1-4; V gene: TRBV4-1; CDR3 protein: ASSHPRAGDPEKLF
J gene: TRBJ2-7; V gene: TRBV10-3; CDR3 protein: AISESLQTSHEQY
J gene: TRBJ1-1; V gene: TRBV10-1; CDR3 protein: ASSDRLNTEAF
J gene: TRBJ1-2; V gene: TRBV28; CDR3 protein: ATVEERQGRFGANYGYT
J gene: TRBJ1-5; V gene: TRBV21-1; CDR3 protein: ASSSPDRGCNQPQH
J gene: TRBJ2-7; V gene: TRBV10-2; CDR3 protein: ASIATSGARQY
J gene: TRBJ2-7; V gene: TRBV27; CDR3 protein: ASSPKITGGAYEQY
J gene: TRBJ2-5; V gene: TRBV6-6; CDR3 protein: ATWDTAYETQY
J gene: TRBJ2-7; V gene: TRBV15; CDR3 protein: ATSRPGTSRYEQY
J gene: TRBJ2-7; V gene: TRBV27; CDR3 protein: ASSRDSPYEQY
J gene: TRBJ2-1; V gene: TRBV7-9; CDR3 protein: ASSPIRVPEIQQF